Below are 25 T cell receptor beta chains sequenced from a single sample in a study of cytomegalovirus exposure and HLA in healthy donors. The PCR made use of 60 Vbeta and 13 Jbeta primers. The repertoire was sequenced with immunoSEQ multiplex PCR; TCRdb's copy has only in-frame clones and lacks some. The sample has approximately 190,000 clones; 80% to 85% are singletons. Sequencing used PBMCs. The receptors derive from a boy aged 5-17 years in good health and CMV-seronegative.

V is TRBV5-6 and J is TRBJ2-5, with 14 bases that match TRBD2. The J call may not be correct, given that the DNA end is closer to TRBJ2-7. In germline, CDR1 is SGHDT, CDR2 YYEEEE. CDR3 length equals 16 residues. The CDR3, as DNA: TGTGCCAGCAGCTTAGTGGGACTAGCGGGAGCATACGAGCAGTACTTC. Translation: CASSLVGLAGAYEQYF.

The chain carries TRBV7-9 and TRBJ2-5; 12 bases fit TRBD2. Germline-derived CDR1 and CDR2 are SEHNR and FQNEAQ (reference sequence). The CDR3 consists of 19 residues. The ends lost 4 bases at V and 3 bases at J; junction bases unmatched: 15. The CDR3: CASSYPLRTSGENKETQYF. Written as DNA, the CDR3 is TGTGCCAGCAGCTACCCGCTTAGGACTAGCGGGGAAAACAAAGAGACCCAGTACTTC.

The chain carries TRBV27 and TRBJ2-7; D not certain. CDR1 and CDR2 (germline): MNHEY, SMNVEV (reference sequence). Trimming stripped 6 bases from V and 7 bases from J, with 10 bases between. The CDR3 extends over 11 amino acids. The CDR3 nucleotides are TGTGCCAGCAGGGCCGGGTGTGAGCAGTACTTC. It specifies CASRAGCEQYF.

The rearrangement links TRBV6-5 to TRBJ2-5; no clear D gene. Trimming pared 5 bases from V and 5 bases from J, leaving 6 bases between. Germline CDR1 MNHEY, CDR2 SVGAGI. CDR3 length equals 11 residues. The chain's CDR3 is CASSEAETQYF. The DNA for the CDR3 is TGTGCCAGCAGTGAGGCGGAGACCCAGTACTTC.

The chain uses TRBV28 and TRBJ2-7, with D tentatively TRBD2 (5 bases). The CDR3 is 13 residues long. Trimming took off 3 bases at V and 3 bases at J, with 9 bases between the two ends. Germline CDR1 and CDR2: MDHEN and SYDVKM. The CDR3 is CASSLPGNYEQYF. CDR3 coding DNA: TGTGCCAGCAGTTTGCCGGGGAACTACGAGCAGTACTTC.

The CDR3 DNA follows: TGCGCCAGCAGCTTCGGGGGGCAGTACACTGAAGCTTTCTTT. This sequence encodes CASSFGGQYTEAFF. The chain is built from TRBV5-1 and TRBJ1-1; the D gene is possibly TRBD1 (6 bases). Germline CDR1 and CDR2: SGHRS and YFSETQ. With 2 bases removed from V and 3 bases from J, the gap between germline ends came to 11 bases. The CDR3 length is 14 residues.

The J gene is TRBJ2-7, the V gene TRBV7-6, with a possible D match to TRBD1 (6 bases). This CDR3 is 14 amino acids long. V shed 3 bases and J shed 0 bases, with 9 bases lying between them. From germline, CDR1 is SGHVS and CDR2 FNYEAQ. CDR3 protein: CASSLTGSSYEQYF. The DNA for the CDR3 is TGTGCCAGCAGCTTGACAGGAAGCTCCTACGAGCAGTACTTC.

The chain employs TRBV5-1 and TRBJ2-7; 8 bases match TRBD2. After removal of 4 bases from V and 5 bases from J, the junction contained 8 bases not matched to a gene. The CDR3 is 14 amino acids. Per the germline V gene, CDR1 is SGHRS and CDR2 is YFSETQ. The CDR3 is CASSPGGLAHEQYF. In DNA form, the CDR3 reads TGCGCCAGCAGCCCGGGAGGACTAGCCCACGAGCAGTACTTC. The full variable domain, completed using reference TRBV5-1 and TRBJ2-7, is KAGVTQTPRYLIKTRGQQVTLSCSPISGHRSVSWYQQTPGQGLQFLFEYFSETQRNKGNFPGRFSGRQFSNSRSEMNVSTLELGDSALYLCASSPGGLAHEQYFGPGTRLTVT.

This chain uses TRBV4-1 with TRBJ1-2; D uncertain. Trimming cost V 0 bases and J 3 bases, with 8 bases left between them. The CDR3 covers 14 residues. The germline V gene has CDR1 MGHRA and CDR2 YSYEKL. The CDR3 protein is CASSQDLSYYGYTF. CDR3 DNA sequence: TGCGCCAGCAGCCAAGATCTTTCGTACTATGGCTACACCTTC.

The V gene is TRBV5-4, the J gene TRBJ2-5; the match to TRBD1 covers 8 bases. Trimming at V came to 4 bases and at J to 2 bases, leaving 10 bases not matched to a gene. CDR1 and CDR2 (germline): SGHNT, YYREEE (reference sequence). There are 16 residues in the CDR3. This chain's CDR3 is CASSPRQGSRQETQYF. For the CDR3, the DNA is TGTGCCAGCAGCCCGAGACAGGGGAGTAGGCAAGAGACCCAGTACTTC.

CDR3 in amino acids: CASSVRGASGEQYF. CDR3 DNA: TGTGCCAGCAGTGTACGGGGGGCTTCGGGCGAGCAGTACTTC. V and J are TRBV6-1 and TRBJ2-7, with D possibly TRBD2 on 7 matching bases. The CDR3 extends over 14 amino acids. Germline V lookup: CDR1 MNHNS, CDR2 SASEGT. Deletions cut 4 bases from V and 6 bases from J, with 16 bases between.

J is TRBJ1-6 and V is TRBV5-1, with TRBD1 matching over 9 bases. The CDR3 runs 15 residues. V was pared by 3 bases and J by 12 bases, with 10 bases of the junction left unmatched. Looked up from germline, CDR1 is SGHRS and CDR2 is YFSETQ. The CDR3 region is CASSSDRGAGGPLHF. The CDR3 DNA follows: TGCGCCAGCAGCTCGGACAGGGGAGCCGGGGGACCCCTCCACTTT.

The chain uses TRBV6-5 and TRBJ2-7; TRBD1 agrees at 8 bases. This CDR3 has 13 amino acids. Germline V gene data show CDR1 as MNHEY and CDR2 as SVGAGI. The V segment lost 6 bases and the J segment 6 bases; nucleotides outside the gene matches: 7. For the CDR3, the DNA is TGTGCCAGCAGCTCCAGGGGGCAGGGCGAGCAGTACTTC. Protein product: CASSSRGQGEQYF.

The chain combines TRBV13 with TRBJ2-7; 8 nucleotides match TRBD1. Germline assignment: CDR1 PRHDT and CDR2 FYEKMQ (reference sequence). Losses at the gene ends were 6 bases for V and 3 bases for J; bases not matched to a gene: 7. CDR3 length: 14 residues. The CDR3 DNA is TGTGCCAGCAGAAGACAGGGGACGAACTACGAGCAGTACTTC. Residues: CASRRQGTNYEQYF.

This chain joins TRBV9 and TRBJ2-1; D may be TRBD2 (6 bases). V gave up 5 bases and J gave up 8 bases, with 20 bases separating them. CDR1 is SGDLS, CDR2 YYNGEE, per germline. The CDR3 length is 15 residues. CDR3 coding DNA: TGTGCCAGCAGTCGGGACTCGTGGGGTAGCGATGAGCAGTTCTTC. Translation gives CASSRDSWGSDEQFF.

CDR3 nucleotides: TGCGCCAGCAGCCGGTCACAGGGGGCTGGTAGCAATCAGCCCCAGCATTTT. Protein: CASSRSQGAGSNQPQHF. This sequence joins TRBV4-1 and TRBJ1-5, with 9 positions matching TRBD1. CDR1 is MGHRA, CDR2 YSYEKL, per germline. J lost 0 bases, V lost 4 bases, and 7 bases had no gene match. The CDR3 has 17 residues.

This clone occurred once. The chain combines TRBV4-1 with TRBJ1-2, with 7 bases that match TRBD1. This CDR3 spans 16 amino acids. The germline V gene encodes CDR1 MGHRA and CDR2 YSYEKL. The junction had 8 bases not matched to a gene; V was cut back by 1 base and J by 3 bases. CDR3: CASSQGPTGKDYGYTF. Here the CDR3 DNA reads TGCGCCAGCAGCCAAGGACCGACAGGGAAAGACTATGGCTACACCTTC.

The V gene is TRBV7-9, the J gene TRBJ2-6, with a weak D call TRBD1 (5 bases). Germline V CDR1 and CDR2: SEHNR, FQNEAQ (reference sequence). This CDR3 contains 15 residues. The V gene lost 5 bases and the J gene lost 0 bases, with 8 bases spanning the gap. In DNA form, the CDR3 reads TGTGCCAGCAGCCCAGGGCACTCTGGGGCCAACGTCCTGACTTTC. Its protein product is CASSPGHSGANVLTF. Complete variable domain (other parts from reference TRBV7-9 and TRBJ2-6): DTGVSQNPRHKITKRGQNVTFRCDPISEHNRLYWYRQTLGQGPEFLTYFQNEAQLEKSRLLSDRFSAERPKGSFSTLEIQRTEQGDSAMYLCASSPGHSGANVLTFGAGSRLTVL.

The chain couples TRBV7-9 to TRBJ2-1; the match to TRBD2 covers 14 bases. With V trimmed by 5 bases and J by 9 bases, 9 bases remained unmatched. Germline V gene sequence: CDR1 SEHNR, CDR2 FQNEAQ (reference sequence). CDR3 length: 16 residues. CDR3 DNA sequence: TGTGCCAGCAGCAAGACTAGCGGGAGGGCCGGGGCTGAGCAGTTCTTC. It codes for CASSKTSGRAGAEQFF. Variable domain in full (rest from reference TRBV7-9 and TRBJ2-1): DTGVSQNPRHKITKRGQNVTFRCDPISEHNRLYWYRQTLGQGPEFLTYFQNEAQLEKSRLLSDRFSAERPKGSFSTLEIQRTEQGDSAMYLCASSKTSGRAGAEQFFGPGTRLTVL.

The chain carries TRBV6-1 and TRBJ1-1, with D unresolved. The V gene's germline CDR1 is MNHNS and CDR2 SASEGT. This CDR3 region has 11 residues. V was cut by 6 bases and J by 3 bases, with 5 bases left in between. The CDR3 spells CASRRDTEAFF. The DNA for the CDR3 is TGTGCCAGCAGACGGGACACTGAAGCTTTCTTT.

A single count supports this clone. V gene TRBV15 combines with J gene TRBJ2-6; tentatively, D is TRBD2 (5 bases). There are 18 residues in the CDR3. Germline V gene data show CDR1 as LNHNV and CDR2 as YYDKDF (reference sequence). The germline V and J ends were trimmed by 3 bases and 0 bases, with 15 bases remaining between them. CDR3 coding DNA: TGTGCCACCAGCAGGATAGGACGGGAAGACTCTGGGGCCAACGTCCTGACTTTC. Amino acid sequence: CATSRIGREDSGANVLTF.

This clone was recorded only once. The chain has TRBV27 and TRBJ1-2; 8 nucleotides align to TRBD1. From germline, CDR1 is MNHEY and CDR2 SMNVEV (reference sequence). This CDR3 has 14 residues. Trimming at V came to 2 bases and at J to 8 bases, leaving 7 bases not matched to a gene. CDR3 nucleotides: TGTGCCAGCAGTTTAACCCCAGGGGGCGGCGGCTACACCTTC. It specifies CASSLTPGGGGYTF.

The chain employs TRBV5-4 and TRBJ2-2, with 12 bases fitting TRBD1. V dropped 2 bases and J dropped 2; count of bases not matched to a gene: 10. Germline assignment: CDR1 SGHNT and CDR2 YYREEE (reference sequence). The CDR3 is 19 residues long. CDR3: CASSFSPGTGGANTGELFF. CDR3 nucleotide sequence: TGTGCCAGCAGCTTCTCCCCCGGGACAGGGGGCGCAAACACCGGGGAGCTGTTTTTT.

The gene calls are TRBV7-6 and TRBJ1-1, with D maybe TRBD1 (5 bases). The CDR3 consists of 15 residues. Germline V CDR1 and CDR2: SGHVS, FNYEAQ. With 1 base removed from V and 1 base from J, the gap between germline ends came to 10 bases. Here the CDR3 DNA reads TGTGCCAGCAGCTTAGAGCTCGGGGGGAACACTGAAGCTTTCTTT. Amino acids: CASSLELGGNTEAFF. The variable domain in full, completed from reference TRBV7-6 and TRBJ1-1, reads GAGVSQSPRYKVTKRGQDVALRCDPISGHVSLYWYRQALGQGPEFLTYFNYEAQQDKSGLPNDRFSAERPEGSISTLTIQRTEQRDSAMYRCASSLELGGNTEAFFGQGTRLTVV.

DNA of the CDR3: TGTGCCAGCAGCGTAGGCAGGAGCGGGAGGAACATTCAGTACTTC. The encoded protein is CASSVGRSGRNIQYF. V usage is TRBV9 and J usage is TRBJ2-4, with 9 nucleotides matching TRBD2. Germline V gives CDR1 SGDLS, CDR2 YYNGEE. The CDR3 contains 15 residues. The ends lost 0 bases at V and 7 bases at J; junction bases unmatched: 5.